This is a list of T cell receptor beta chains from one sample in a study of T cell responses to AZD1222 COVID-19 vaccine. The repertoire was sequenced with immunoSEQ multiplex PCR; TCRdb's copy has only in-frame clones and lacks some. The table lists 150,000 or so clones, 92% of them singletons, with 1% to 1.5% in the top ten. The material was peripheral blood, obtained 28 days after the second AZD1222 dose. Receptor source: an adult who received the AZD1222 COVID-19 vaccine. Both conserved end residues are part of each CDR3. The D gene is left open where the match is weak. Where a row states a size, it is once, few, many or the class of an expanded clone; other rows omit it.

>TRBJ1-2|TRBV5-1|12|NA|NA
TGCGCCAGCAGCCCAGGGGAAGGAGGCTACACCTTC
CASSPGEGGYTF
>TRBJ2-3|TRBV15|14|NA|NA
TGTGCCACCAGCCCCCTGGGCCCTTCAGATACGCAGTATTTT
CATSPLGPSDTQYF
>TRBJ2-7|TRBV3-1/TRBV3-2|14|NA|NA
TGTGCCAGCAGCCAAGATCGGGCTCCCTACGAGCAGTACTTC
CASSQDRAPYEQYF
>TRBJ2-5|TRBV21-1|16|NA|NA
TGTGCCAGCAGCACTAAGGTTGGAGCAGGGGGGGAGACCCAGTACTTC
CASSTKVGAGGETQYF
>TRBJ2-2|TRBV7-8|18|TRBD2|NA
TGTGCCAGCAGTTCGCTCGGACTAGACTTTGCGAACACCGGGGAGCTGTTTTTT
CASSSLGLDFANTGELFF
>TRBJ2-6|TRBV10-3|14|NA|NA
TGTGCCATCAATCCCGGCTCCGGGGCCAACGTCCTGACTTTC
CAINPGSGANVLTF
>TRBJ1-2|TRBV5-1|14|NA|once
TGCGTCAGCAGCCAACTGGAGGGTACCTATGGCTACACCTTC
CVSSQLEGTYGYTF
>TRBJ2-5|TRBV6-1|15|TRBD1|once
TGTGCCAGCAGTGACCCGACAGGGTTCCAAGAGACCCAGTACTTC
CASSDPTGFQETQYF
>TRBJ2-2|TRBV2|15|TRBD2|few
TGTGCCAGCAGGAGGACTAGCGGGGACACCGGGGAGCTGTTTTTT
CASRRTSGDTGELFF
>TRBJ1-2|TRBV7-6|13|TRBD1|NA
TGTGCCAGCAGCTCGACAGGGGGCTATGGCTACACCTTC
CASSSTGGYGYTF
>TRBJ2-7|TRBV29-1|13|TRBD1|NA
TGCAGCGCCGGGACAGGGTTATCGTACGAGCAGTACTTC
CSAGTGLSYEQYF
>TRBJ2-7|TRBV7-9|18|TRBD2|NA
TGTGCCAGCAGCTCCGGGAGGGGGTTAGCGGGGACTCTCTACGAGCAGTACTTC
CASSSGRGLAGTLYEQYF
>TRBJ2-3|TRBV19|17|NA|NA
TGTGCCAGTAGTATAGATCCAGGTTGGGGATCCACAGATACGCAGTATTTT
CASSIDPGWGSTDTQYF
>TRBJ1-1|TRBV25-1|14|NA|NA
TGTGCCAGCAGGCAAGGGGGGGGGAACACTGAAGCTTTCTTT
CASRQGGGNTEAFF
>TRBJ2-3|TRBV4-2|12|NA|once
TGTGCCAGCAGCCGAAGGCCCCCGGAACTAATTTTT
CASSRRPPELIF
>TRBJ1-3|TRBV7-9|15|NA|NA
TGTGCCAGCAGCCCCGGACTGGAGACGGGAAACACCATATATTTT
CASSPGLETGNTIYF
>TRBJ2-7|TRBV28|15|NA|NA
TGTGCCAGCAGACCCCAGGGCCAGTTCACCTACGAGCAGTACTTC
CASRPQGQFTYEQYF
>TRBJ2-1|TRBV27|16|TRBD2|NA
TGTGCCAGCAGTTCCCTGGGACTAGCGGGTTACAATGAGCAGTTCTTC
CASSSLGLAGYNEQFF
>TRBJ2-1|TRBV30|16|NA|NA
TGTGCCTGGAGTGTAGGGGCTAGCCACTCCTACAATGAGCAGTTCTTC
CAWSVGASHSYNEQFF
>TRBJ2-1|TRBV6-5|14|NA|once
TGTGCCAGCAGTCAGGGGGGGGCCTACAATGAGCAGTTCTTC
CASSQGGAYNEQFF
>TRBJ2-3|TRBV28|12|TRBD2|NA
TGTGCCAGCACCTGGGGGGGAGATACGCAGTATTTT
CASTWGGDTQYF
>TRBJ1-1|TRBV14|13|NA|few
TGTGCCAGCAGCCTACAAGGGGGCACTGAAGCTTTCTTT
CASSLQGGTEAFF
>TRBJ2-1|TRBV3-1/TRBV3-2|13|TRBD2|NA
TGTGCCAGCAGCCCACCGGGACTAGCTGAGCAGTTCTTC
CASSPPGLAEQFF
>TRBJ1-3|TRBV19|16|NA|once
TGTGCCAGTAGTCCTGGACTGACCATATCTGGAAACACCATATATTTT
CASSPGLTISGNTIYF
>TRBJ1-4|TRBV4-1|16|TRBD1|NA
TGCGCCAGCAGCCAAGACCAGGGGGCGCGGGGGGAAAAACTGTTTTTT
CASSQDQGARGEKLFF
>TRBJ1-5|TRBV29-1|14|NA|NA
TGCAGCGTGCGGGAAGTCAATAGCAATCAGCCCCAGCATTTT
CSVREVNSNQPQHF
>TRBJ1-3|TRBV3-1/TRBV3-2|18|NA|NA
TGTGCCAGCAGCCTCCTTCCCGGGACACGGTCCTCTGGAAACACCATATATTTT
CASSLLPGTRSSGNTIYF